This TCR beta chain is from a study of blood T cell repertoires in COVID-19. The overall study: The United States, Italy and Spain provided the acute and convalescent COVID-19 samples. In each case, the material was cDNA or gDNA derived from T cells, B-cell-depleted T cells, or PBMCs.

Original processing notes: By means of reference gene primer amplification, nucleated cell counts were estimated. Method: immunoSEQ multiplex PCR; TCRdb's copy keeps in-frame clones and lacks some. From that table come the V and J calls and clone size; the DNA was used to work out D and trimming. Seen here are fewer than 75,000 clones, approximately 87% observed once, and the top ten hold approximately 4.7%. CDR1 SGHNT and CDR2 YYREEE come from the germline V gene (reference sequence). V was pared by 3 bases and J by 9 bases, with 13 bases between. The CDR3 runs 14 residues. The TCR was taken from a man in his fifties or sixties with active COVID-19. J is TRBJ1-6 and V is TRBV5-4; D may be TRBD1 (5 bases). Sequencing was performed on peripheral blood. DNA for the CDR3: TGTGCCAGCAGCTCGGGGCAGGGAGGTTCACCCCTCCACTTT. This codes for CASSSGQGGSPLHF.